These 20 T cell receptor beta chains share one sample of origin, sequenced in a study of T cell repertoires in cytomegalovirus infection (dated 2019 in TCRdb). The sample was run on an Illumina HiSeq 1500. TCRdb reran the public reads through fastp at Q25 and MiXCR, keeping productive beta chains. Rows matching on CDR3 protein sequence are summarized as one entry with the most common DNA and genes. The sample contains around 280,000 distinct CDR3 sequences, approximately 15% of them found a single time. The ten largest clones represent 7.5% to 10% of the sample. The specimen was PBMCs. The receptors shown here come from a human donor in good health (CMV status not recorded). Some clones in this sample may be carry-over from other donors' samples.

The rearrangement uses TRBV7-9 and TRBJ2-1; 9 nucleotides line up with TRBD2. There are 17 residues in the CDR3. V trimming: 2 bases; J trimming: 6 bases; junction bases outside the gene matches: 11. Germline values: CDR1 SEHNR, CDR2 FQNEAQ (reference sequence). The CDR3 here is CASSLLSGGNLFNEQFF. In nucleotides, the CDR3 is TGTGCCAGCAGCTTACTCAGCGGGGGGAACCTTTTCAATGAGCAGTTCTTC.

The V gene is TRBV29-1, the J gene TRBJ1-1; a weak D match, TRBD1 (6 bases). Germline lookup yields CDR1 SQVTM and CDR2 ANQGSEA. V lost 4 bases and J 4 bases, leaving 22 bases between the germline ends. This CDR3 has 16 amino acids. The CDR3 bases are TGCAGCGTTGTGCCCCCGGGGGGGGGCGCGGGCACTGAAGCTTTCTTT. Translated, it gives CSVVPPGGGAGTEAFF.

This clonotype appeared a few times. The rearrangement uses TRBV19 and TRBJ2-7; D not resolved. Germline CDR1 LNHDA, CDR2 SQIVND (reference sequence). V was shortened by 5 bases and J by 2 bases, with 10 bases between the two germline ends. The CDR3 is 13 residues long. CDR3 DNA: TGTGCCAGTAGTGAGTTCGGAACCTACGAGCAGTACTTC. Its protein is CASSEFGTYEQYF.

There are a few counts of this clonotype. This chain connects TRBV6-2 or TRBV6-3 to TRBJ1-5; tentative D call: TRBD1 (6 bases). From germline, CDR1 is MNHEY and CDR2 SVGEGT. The CDR3 loop spans 12 amino acids. Trimming shortened V by 7 bases and J by 6 bases, and 10 bases separated the two germline ends. The CDR3 sequence is CASKQGTQPQHF. In DNA, the CDR3 is TGTGCCAGCAAACAGGGAACTCAGCCCCAGCATTTT.

This clonotype was detected a few times. V gene TRBV10-3 combines with J gene TRBJ1-2; D uncertain. Trimming removed 5 bases from V and 3 bases from J, with 7 bases in between. This CDR3 spans 12 amino acids. Per the germline V gene, CDR1 is ENHRY and CDR2 is SYGVKD. The DNA of the CDR3 is TGTGCCATCAGTACCACAGACTATGGCTACACCTTC. Translation gives CAISTTDYGYTF.

This clonotype was seen a few times. V is TRBV29-1 and J is TRBJ2-1, with D uncertain. The CDR3 sequence is 12 residues long. The germline gives CDR1 SQVTM, CDR2 ANQGSEA. V was clipped by 4 bases and J by 4 bases, with 8 bases between them. The CDR3 sequence: CSVARLYNEQFF. The CDR3 bases are TGCAGCGTTGCCCGATTATACAATGAGCAGTTCTTC.

The table lists this clonotype with many counts. V usage is TRBV11-2 and J usage is TRBJ2-6; 12 bases agree with TRBD1. The germline V gene encodes CDR1 SGHAT and CDR2 FQNNGV. The CDR3 is 17 residues long. V was pared by 5 bases and J by 4 bases, with 6 bases of the junction left unmatched. The CDR3 protein is CASSVGQGAKGANVLTF. The CDR3 bases are TGTGCCAGCAGCGTGGGACAGGGGGCGAAAGGGGCCAACGTCCTGACTTTC.

This clonotype was seen only a few times. This chain joins TRBV9 and TRBJ2-5; D remains unclear. V lost 0 bases to trimming and J lost 5 bases, with 11 bases between them. Germline V gene data show CDR1 as SGDLS and CDR2 as YYNGEE. The CDR3 totals 14 residues. The CDR3 protein is CASSVGGLGETQYF. The CDR3, as DNA: TGTGCCAGCAGCGTAGGTGGCCTTGGGGAGACCCAGTACTTC.

The V gene is TRBV29-1, the J gene TRBJ2-7; either TRBD1 or TRBD2 may supply D (5 bases each). Trimming removed 4 bases at V and 1 base at J, with 8 bases between. The CDR3 consists of 12 residues. Germline V lookup: CDR1 SQVTM, CDR2 ANQGSEA. Here the CDR3 reads CSVVEGSYEQYF. Written as DNA, the CDR3 is TGCAGCGTTGTTGAGGGGTCCTACGAGCAGTACTTC.

Details on this clonotype: Its ends do not fully match the called genes, so a read error is possible. The chain combines TRBV7-3 with TRBJ2-2; 9 bases agree with TRBD1. Germline CDR1 reads SGHTA; CDR2 reads FQGTGA. The CDR3 runs 15 residues. The CDR3 is CASSVTGQGTGELFF. DNA for the CDR3: TGTGCCAGCAGCGTAACGGGACAGGGAACCGGGGAGCTGTTTTTT.

The chain employs TRBV15 and TRBJ2-7, with 8 bases lining up with TRBD2. Germline V lookup: CDR1 LNHNV, CDR2 YYDKDF (reference sequence). CDR3 size: 16 residues. J lost 7 bases, V lost 0 bases, and 11 bases had no gene match. CDR3 protein: CATSRDREGLRREQYF. The CDR3 nucleotides are TGTGCCACCAGCAGAGATCGGGAGGGGCTCAGGAGGGAGCAGTACTTC.

This clonotype was seen only a few times. The V and J genes are TRBV4-1 and TRBJ2-2; TRBD2 might be the D (7 bases). Germline V gene data show CDR1 as MGHRA and CDR2 as YSYEKL. V lost 4 bases, J lost 1 base, and 16 bases lay in between. This CDR3 comprises 17 residues. CDR3 sequence: CASSRKGGMENTGELFF. The CDR3 DNA is TGCGCCAGCAGCCGCAAGGGGGGGATGGAGAACACCGGGGAGCTGTTTTTT.

The chain's CDR3 is CASSQETSGTYNEQFF. In DNA form, the CDR3 reads TGTGCCAGCAGCCAAGAGACTAGCGGAACCTACAATGAGCAGTTCTTC. The chain combines TRBV3-1 with TRBJ2-1, with 9 bases matching TRBD2. Germline lookup yields CDR1 LGHDT and CDR2 YNNKEL (reference sequence). The junction had 2 bases not matched to a gene; V was cut back by 0 bases and J by 2 bases. The CDR3 is 16 residues long.

The chain uses TRBV29-1 and TRBJ2-7; D possibly corresponds to TRBD2 (6 bases). The V end lost 1 base, the J end lost 7 bases, and 14 bases lay between the germline ends. Germline values: CDR1 SQVTM, CDR2 ANQGSEA. The length of the CDR3 is 13 residues. CDR3 sequence (DNA): TGCAGCGTTGAAGTCGGTCAGGAGGGTGAGCAGTACTTC. This codes for CSVEVGQEGEQYF.

This clonotype was detected ten times or more. The V gene is TRBV6-1, the J gene TRBJ2-7; D gene ambiguous. From germline, CDR1 is MNHNS and CDR2 SASEGT. CDR3 size: 14 residues. Trimming cost V 7 bases and J 0 bases, with 13 bases left between them. The CDR3: CASTPTRSSYEQYF. In DNA form, the CDR3 reads TGTGCCAGCACCCCAACAAGAAGCTCCTACGAGCAGTACTTC.

This chain joins TRBV7-9 and TRBJ2-7; D possibly matches TRBD1 or TRBD2 (5 bases each). CDR1 and CDR2 from the germline V gene are SEHNR and FQNEAQ (reference sequence). The CDR3 extends over 14 amino acids. The V and J ends lost 5 bases and 5 bases respectively, with 16 bases between them. CDR3 DNA sequence: TGTGCCAGCAGCCTCCCGGGACCTGACGACGAGCAGTACTTC. Encoded protein: CASSLPGPDDEQYF.

This clonotype was recorded many times. The rearrangement uses TRBV10-3 and TRBJ2-1; tentatively, D is TRBD2 (6 bases). Germline V gives CDR1 ENHRY, CDR2 SYGVKD. V dropped 4 bases and J dropped 1 base, with 17 bases sitting between them. The CDR3 covers 17 residues. The CDR3 protein is CAISVREADLSYNEQFF. CDR3 DNA: TGTGCCATCAGTGTAAGGGAGGCCGACCTATCCTACAATGAGCAGTTCTTC.

The chain links TRBV5-6 to TRBJ1-5; no firm D call. Trimming removed 4 bases from V and 3 bases from J, with 8 bases in between. This CDR3 is 13 amino acids long. Germline lookup yields CDR1 SGHDT and CDR2 YYEEEE. CDR3 bases: TGTGCCAGCAGCGGACGTACCAATCAGCCCCAGCATTTT. It specifies CASSGRTNQPQHF.

This clonotype was seen at least ten times. The V and J genes are TRBV7-8 and TRBJ2-7; 12 bases map to TRBD2. V shed 5 bases, J shed 2 bases, and the junction held 7 bases outside the gene matches. The CDR3 sequence is 16 residues long. Germline CDR1 is SGHVS and CDR2 is FQNEAQ. The CDR3 nucleotides read TGTGCCAGCAGCACCCGACTAGCGGGGGTTCCCTACGAGCAGTACTTC. This translates into CASSTRLAGVPYEQYF.

V usage is TRBV6-2 or TRBV6-3 and J usage is TRBJ1-4; 7 bases fit TRBD1. V trimming: 2 bases; J trimming: 8 bases; junction bases outside the gene matches: 5. CDR3 length: 14 residues. Per the germline V gene, CDR1 is MNHEY and CDR2 is SVGEGT. The CDR3 DNA sequence: TGTGCCAGCAGTTACGACGGACAGGCCGAAAAACTGTTTTTT. This encodes CASSYDGQAEKLFF.